The T cell receptor (beta chain) described here comes from a study of T cell responses to AZD1222 COVID-19 vaccine. Study results and caveats: Two AZD1222 administrations were followed by greater Spike-specific TCR breadth and depth. Unmutated regions of variants are reportedly targeted by nearly half of spike-specific TCRs. The repertoires were collected only after the peak T cell response. The donor group comprised mostly white British people and more females; the analysis possibly underestimated clonal diversity.

The protocol was immunoSEQ multiplex PCR, while the TCRdb copy is restricted to in-frame clones and leaves out a portion. The repertoire consists of tens of thousands of clones, with around 87% occurring once and the leading ten covering roughly 9.1%. With respect to this clone: The antigen is undetermined.

This TCR came from an adult in good health. Here the sequenced sample was peripheral blood, taken on day 0 of AZD1222 vaccination.

CDR3 coding DNA: TGCAGCACTGGAGGGGTGAGCGAGCAGTACTTC. Translated, it gives CSTGGVSEQYF. This rearrangement joins TRBV29-1 to TRBJ2-7; perhaps TRBD2 as D (6 bases). The V and J ends lost 8 bases and 6 bases respectively, with 14 bases between them. The CDR3 totals 11 residues. Germline CDR1 is SQVTM and CDR2 is ANQGSEA.